The 10 T cell receptor beta chains given below trace back to one sample, sequenced in a study of blood T cell repertoires in COVID-19. Method: immunoSEQ multiplex PCR; TCRdb's copy keeps in-frame clones and lacks some. The table lists 250,000 to 300,000 clones, 80% to 90% of them singletons. Sequenced material: PBMCs or T cells enriched from blood (not recorded which). The receptors shown here come from a man aged 18-30 years who had recovered from COVID-19.

This chain joins TRBV3-1 (or the pseudogene TRBV3-2) and TRBJ2-5; tentative D call: TRBD2 (6 bases). V shed 4 bases and J shed 0 bases, with 12 bases lying between them. The CDR3 extends over 15 amino acids. Germline lookup yields CDR1 LGHDT and CDR2 YNNKEL (reference sequence). CDR3 coding DNA: TGTGCCAGCAGCCCAGGCGGGATTCACCAAGAGACCCAGTACTTC. It yields the protein CASSPGGIHQETQYF.

J is TRBJ2-7 and V is TRBV27; 11 bases align to TRBD1. This CDR3 region has 15 residues. With 4 bases clipped from V and 3 bases from J, the junction kept 5 bases outside the gene matches. Germline V lookup: CDR1 MNHEY, CDR2 SMNVEV (reference sequence). CDR3 bases: TGTGCCAGCAGTTCCGGGACAGGGGGTAACTACGAGCAGTACTTC. Protein product: CASSSGTGGNYEQYF.

The chain couples TRBV6-6 to TRBJ2-7, with 8 bases fitting TRBD1. The J segment lost 5 bases and the V segment lost 5 bases, leaving 11 bases of the junction unmatched. The CDR3 is 15 residues long. Germline values: CDR1 MNHNY, CDR2 SVGAGI (reference sequence). CDR3 residues: CASSLPPGQDHEQYF. The CDR3 region has the DNA TGTGCCAGCAGTCTTCCCCCGGGACAGGATCACGAGCAGTACTTC.

V and J are TRBV9 and TRBJ2-7, with 9 bases aligning to TRBD2. V was clipped by 0 bases and J by 0 bases; unmatched bases: 4. CDR1 SGDLS and CDR2 YYNGEE come from the germline V gene. The CDR3 consists of 16 residues. For the CDR3, the DNA is TGTGCCAGCAGCGTAGGTATTAGCGGGAGCTCCTACGAGCAGTACTTC. This encodes CASSVGISGSSYEQYF. The whole variable domain, filled in from reference TRBV9 and TRBJ2-7, reads DSGVTQTPKHLITATGQRVTLRCSPRSGDLSVYWYQQSLDQGLQFLIQYYNGEERAKGNILERFSAQQFPDLHSELNLSSLELGDSALYFCASSVGISGSSYEQYFGPGTRLTVT.

The gene calls are TRBV20-1 and TRBJ2-2, with 9 bases aligning to TRBD2. CDR3 length equals 15 residues. Germline V CDR1 and CDR2: DFQATT, SNEGSKA (reference sequence). Trimming cost V 3 bases and J 0 bases; bases outside gene matches: 2. The CDR3 nucleotides read TGCAGTGCTAGTAGCGGGGGCTCGAACACCGGGGAGCTGTTTTTT. Translating gives CSASSGGSNTGELFF.

The rearrangement links TRBV10-3 to TRBJ2-5, with 7 bases aligning to TRBD2. The germline V gene has CDR1 ENHRY and CDR2 SYGVKD. CDR3 length: 14 residues. The ends lost 0 bases at V and 5 bases at J; junction bases unmatched: 3. The CDR3 DNA reads as TGTGCCATCAGTGAGTCGGGAGGGAGGGAGACCCAGTACTTC. Protein: CAISESGGRETQYF.

The V and J genes are TRBV7-3 and TRBJ1-1; 7 bases align to TRBD1. The V gene end was trimmed by 4 bases and the J gene end by 1 base; junction bases not matched to a gene: 3. CDR3 size: 14 residues. CDR1 and CDR2 from the germline V gene are SGHTA and FQGTGA. In DNA form, the CDR3 reads TGTGCCAGCAGCTCGACAGGGAAGAACACTGAAGCTTTCTTT. It translates to CASSSTGKNTEAFF.

The chain's CDR3 is CASREGWGLDTQYF. The CDR3 DNA reads as TGTGCCAGCAGGGAGGGGTGGGGATTAGATACGCAGTATTTT. This chain connects TRBV6-5 to TRBJ2-3; a weak D match, TRBD2 (6 bases). Germline-derived CDR1 and CDR2 are MNHEY and SVGAGI. There are 14 residues in the CDR3. Trimming shortened V by 6 bases and J by 5 bases, and 15 bases separated the two germline ends.

The V and J genes are TRBV2 and TRBJ1-6; D unclear. Germline CDR1 and CDR2: SNHLY and FYNNEI. This CDR3 has 15 residues. V was pared by 4 bases and J by 2 bases, with 9 bases between. The CDR3 protein is CASSAQLPYNSPLHF. Written as DNA, the CDR3 is TGTGCCAGCAGTGCTCAACTTCCCTATAATTCACCCCTCCACTTT. Based on the CDR3 plus reference TRBV2 and TRBJ1-6, the full variable domain is EPEVTQTPSHQVTQMGQEVILRCVPISNHLYFYWYRQILGQKVEFLVSFYNNEISEKSEIFDDQFSVERPDGSNFTLKIRSTKLEDSAMYFCASSAQLPYNSPLHFGNGTRLTVT.

This chain links TRBV24-1 with TRBJ2-3; no reliable D call. The CDR3 is made up of 16 amino acids. The germline V gene encodes CDR1 KGHDR and CDR2 SFDVKD. Between the trimmed V and J ends, which lost 3 bases and 5 bases, there was a span of 17 bases. The CDR3 DNA is TGTGCCACCAGTGATCCGGAGCCCTCCTTGGGAGATACGCAGTATTTT. Translated, it gives CATSDPEPSLGDTQYF.